The entry below describes one TCR beta chain. This specimen comes from a study of CD4+ T cells in melanoma. Clones were read by immunoSEQ multiplex PCR, and TCRdb kept only the in-frame ones, dropping some. The sample lists 13,000 or so clones; about 70% were seen once. This CDR3 has 16 amino acids. Trimming stripped 3 bases from V and 1 base from J, with 10 bases between. The germline gives CDR1 MGHRA, CDR2 YSYEKL. Sequencing was performed on cells from a culture (not recorded whether cultured in vitro). The receptor comes from a human donor with melanoma. This chain connects TRBV4-1 to TRBJ1-6, with D tentatively TRBD1 (5 bases). The DNA for the CDR3 is TGCGCCAGCAGCCAGGGCCGGGGGTCCTATAATTCACCCCTCCACTTT. The encoded protein is CASSQGRGSYNSPLHF.